Listed below are T cell receptor beta chains from one sample, sequenced in a study of blood T cell repertoires in COVID-19. Using immunoSEQ multiplex PCR, the repertoire was profiled, and TCRdb retains in-frame clones only, with some absent. The table has about 80,000 clones, around four fifths seen once; the top ten hold 18%. The sample consisted of peripheral blood. These receptors came from an older man with active or convalescent COVID-19. Each CDR3 is given with its conserved first and last residue. D genes are given only for firm matches. Only some rows state a clone size, as once, few, many or a class for expanded clones.

clone_size,j_call,d_call,v_call,cdr3_nt,cdr3_aa
.,TRBJ2-1,.,TRBV5-1,TGCGCCAGCAGCTTGGATGAGACTACCTACCTGGGGTACAATGAGCAGTTCTTC,CASSLDETTYLGYNEQFF
.,TRBJ1-5,TRBD1,TRBV2,TGTGCCAGCAGTGAGGGACAGGGGGGCTTGTTGAGCAATCAGCCCCAGCATTTT,CASSEGQGGLLSNQPQHF
.,TRBJ2-3,TRBD2,TRBV7-2,TGTGCCAGCAGCTTAGCCCTACTAGCGGGGGTCCCAGATACGCAGTATTTT,CASSLALLAGVPDTQYF
.,TRBJ2-5,TRBD2,TRBV5-1,TGCGCCAGCAGTATTGGGGGGGGGACCCAGTACTTC,CASSIGGGTQYF
.,TRBJ1-4,.,TRBV12-3/TRBV12-4,TGTGCCAGCAGTTCCGAGGGGGTTGTGCTGTTTTTT,CASSSEGVVLFF
.,TRBJ1-1,TRBD1,TRBV5-1,TGCGCCAGCAGCTTGTTTCAAAGCAGGGGGACGAACACTGAAGCTTTCTTT,CASSLFQSRGTNTEAFF
.,TRBJ1-6,TRBD1,TRBV4-1,TGCGCCAGCAGCCAAGAGGGGCAGGGGGACTCACCCCTCCACTTT,CASSQEGQGDSPLHF
.,TRBJ2-3,TRBD2,TRBV29-1,TGCAGCGTGCCCAGCGGGGGGGCAGATACGCAGTATTTT,CSVPSGGADTQYF
.,TRBJ2-1,.,TRBV5-1,TGCGCCAGCAGCTTAACAGGAGCCTACAATGAGCAGTTCTTC,CASSLTGAYNEQFF
.,TRBJ2-3,.,TRBV5-1,TGCGCCAGCAGCTTACAGGGTAGCACAGATACGCAGTATTTT,CASSLQGSTDTQYF
.,TRBJ1-1,.,TRBV2,TGTGCCAGCAGTCCACCATTGCGGGCCGCTGAAGCTTTCTTT,CASSPPLRAAEAFF
.,TRBJ2-3,TRBD2,TRBV23-1,TGCGCCAGCAGTCAGGAGGAGCGGGAGAGGTGGGATACGCAGTATTTT,CASSQEERERWDTQYF
.,TRBJ2-5,.,TRBV4-1,TGCGCCAGCAGCCAAGGAGGCGGAGTTCGCGAGACCCAGTACTTC,CASSQGGGVRETQYF
.,TRBJ1-2,TRBD1,TRBV28,TGTGCCAGCAGTTTAGGAGGACAGGGTGGGTATGGCTACACCTTC,CASSLGGQGGYGYTF
.,TRBJ1-1,.,TRBV27,TGTGCCAGCAGGGGGAATTGGGGCATGGAAGCTTTCTTT,CASRGNWGMEAFF
.,TRBJ1-4,.,TRBV7-6,TGTGCCAGCAGCTTTTGGGGGCGCGGGAGTCAAACTAATGAAAAACTGTTTTTT,CASSFWGRGSQTNEKLFF
once,TRBJ1-3,TRBD1,TRBV6-1,TGTGCCAGCAGCCACCCGGGACAGGGGGGAAACACCATATATTTT,CASSHPGQGGNTIYF
.,TRBJ2-4,.,TRBV19,TGTGCCAGTAGTATAGTCGGAGACAGCTTAGCCAAAAACATTCAGTACTTC,CASSIVGDSLAKNIQYF
.,TRBJ1-1,.,TRBV5-5,TGTGCCAGCAGCTTGAATATAGACACTGAAGCTTTCTTT,CASSLNIDTEAFF
.,TRBJ2-5,.,TRBV2,TGTGCCAGCAGTGTATCGGGAGAGACCCAGTACTTC,CASSVSGETQYF
few,TRBJ1-1,.,TRBV27,TGTGCCAGCAGTTTATCGAGTCGGGGGAGGGCGGCTCCTGAAGCTTTCTTT,CASSLSSRGRAAPEAFF
few,TRBJ2-2,.,TRBV9,TGTGCCAGCAGCGCCTTTGCCGGGGGCACCGGGGAGCTGTTTTTT,CASSAFAGGTGELFF
.,TRBJ1-5,TRBD1,TRBV7-9,TGTGCCAGCAGTTTTCCGGGACAGGGCGCGCCCCAGCATTTT,CASSFPGQGAPQHF
.,TRBJ1-1,TRBD1,TRBV29-1,TGCAGCGTCGACAGGGGGCGGACTGAAGCTTTCTTT,CSVDRGRTEAFF
.,TRBJ1-1,.,TRBV28,TGTGCCAGCAGTCAGATTCGGGCTGAAGCTTTCTTT,CASSQIRAEAFF
once,TRBJ1-3,.,TRBV19,TGTGCCAGTACTACTTCGGGGTATAATGGAAACACCATATATTTT,CASTTSGYNGNTIYF